The 3 T cell receptor beta chains below all came from one sample that was sequenced in a study of blood T cell repertoires in COVID-19. Assay used: immunoSEQ multiplex PCR; TCRdb lists only in-frame clones, some missing. Of some 290,000 clones listed, 90% were seen once; the top ten hold about 1%. The sample consisted of peripheral blood. The source of these receptors is a woman in her forties with COVID-19, enrolled during active disease.

The chain combines TRBV7-2 with TRBJ2-1; D unresolved. The CDR3 spans 13 residues. Germline lookup yields CDR1 SGHTA and CDR2 FQGNSA. The V and J ends lost 1 base and 4 bases respectively, with 5 bases between them. Here the CDR3 reads CASSLVSYNEQFF. The CDR3 DNA follows: TGTGCCAGCAGCTTAGTCAGTTACAATGAGCAGTTCTTC.

This chain connects TRBV19 to TRBJ1-2; 7 positions agree with TRBD1. Trimming took 6 bases from V and 5 from J; bases not matched to a gene: 15. The CDR3 has 16 amino acids. Germline values: CDR1 LNHDA, CDR2 SQIVND (reference sequence). In DNA, the CDR3 is TGTGCCAGTAGAGAAGGCCGGGACAGTCCTTCTTATGGCTACACCTTC. Protein sequence: CASREGRDSPSYGYTF.

This clone has a handful of counts. The V gene is TRBV11-2, the J gene TRBJ2-7, with TRBD2 identical over 7 bases. Germline CDR1 reads SGHAT; CDR2 reads FQNNGV. Trimming cost V 5 bases and J 4 bases; bases outside gene matches: 8. The CDR3 runs 14 residues. CDR3 region: CASSQSGRSYEQYF. The CDR3 nucleotides read TGTGCCAGCAGCCAATCCGGGAGGTCGTACGAGCAGTACTTC.